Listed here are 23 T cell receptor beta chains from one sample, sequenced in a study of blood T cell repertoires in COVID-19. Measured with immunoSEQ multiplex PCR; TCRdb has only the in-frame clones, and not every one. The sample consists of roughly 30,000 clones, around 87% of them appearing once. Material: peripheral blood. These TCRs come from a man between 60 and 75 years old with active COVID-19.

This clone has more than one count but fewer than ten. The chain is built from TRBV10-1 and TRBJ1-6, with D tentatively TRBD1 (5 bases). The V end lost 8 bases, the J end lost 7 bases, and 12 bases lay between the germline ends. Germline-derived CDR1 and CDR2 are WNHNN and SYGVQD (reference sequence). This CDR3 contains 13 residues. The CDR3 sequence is CASSSRVNSPLHF. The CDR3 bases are TGCGCCAGCTCGAGCAGGGTCAATTCACCCCTCCACTTT.

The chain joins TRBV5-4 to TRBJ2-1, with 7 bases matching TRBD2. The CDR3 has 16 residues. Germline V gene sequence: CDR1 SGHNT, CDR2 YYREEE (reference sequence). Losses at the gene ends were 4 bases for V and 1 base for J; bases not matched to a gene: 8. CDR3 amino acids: CASSPFPGGSYNEQFF. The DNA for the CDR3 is TGTGCCAGCAGCCCATTCCCGGGGGGTTCCTACAATGAGCAGTTCTTC.

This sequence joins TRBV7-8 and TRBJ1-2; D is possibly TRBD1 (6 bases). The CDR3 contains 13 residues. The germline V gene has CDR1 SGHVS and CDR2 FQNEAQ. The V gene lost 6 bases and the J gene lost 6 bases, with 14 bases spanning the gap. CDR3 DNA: TGTGCCAGCAGGAAGGGGGAGTTGGATGGCTACACCTTC. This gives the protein CASRKGELDGYTF. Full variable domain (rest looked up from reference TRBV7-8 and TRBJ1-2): GAGVSQSPRYKVAKRGQDVALRCDPISGHVSLFWYQQALGQGPEFLTYFQNEAQLDKSGLPSDRFFAERPEGSVSTLKIQRTQQEDSAVYLCASRKGELDGYTFGSGTRLTVV.

CDR3 sequence (DNA): TGTGCCAGCAGCTTAGATTTCGGCAGCGTTGAAGCTTTCTTT. Translation gives CASSLDFGSVEAFF. This rearrangement joins TRBV11-3 to TRBJ1-1; no clear D gene. CDR1 is SGHNT, CDR2 YENEEA, per germline. There are 14 residues in the CDR3. V lost 0 bases to trimming and J lost 7 bases, with 12 bases between them.

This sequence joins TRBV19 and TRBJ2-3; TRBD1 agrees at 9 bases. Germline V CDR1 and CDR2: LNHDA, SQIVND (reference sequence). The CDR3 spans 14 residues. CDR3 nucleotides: TGTGCTGCCGGGACAGGGAGCGAAGCAGATACGCAGTATTTT. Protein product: CAAGTGSEADTQYF.

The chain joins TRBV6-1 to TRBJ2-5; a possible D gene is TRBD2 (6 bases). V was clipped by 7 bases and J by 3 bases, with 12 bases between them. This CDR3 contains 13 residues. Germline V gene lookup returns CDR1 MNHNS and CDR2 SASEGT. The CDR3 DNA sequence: TGTGCCAGCACTAGGGACTTAGAAGAGACCCAGTACTTC. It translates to CASTRDLEETQYF.

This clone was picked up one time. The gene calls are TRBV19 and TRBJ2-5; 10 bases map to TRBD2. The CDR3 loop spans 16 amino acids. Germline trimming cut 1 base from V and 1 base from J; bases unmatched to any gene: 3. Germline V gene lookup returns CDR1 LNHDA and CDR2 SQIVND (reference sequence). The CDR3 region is CASSIGIAGGQETQYF. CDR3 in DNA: TGTGCCAGTAGTATAGGAATAGCGGGGGGCCAAGAGACCCAGTACTTC.

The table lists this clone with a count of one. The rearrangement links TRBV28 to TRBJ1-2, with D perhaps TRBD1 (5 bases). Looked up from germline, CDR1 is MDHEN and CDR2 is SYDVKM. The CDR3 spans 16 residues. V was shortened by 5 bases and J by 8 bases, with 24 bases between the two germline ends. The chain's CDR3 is CASSPLPGMVSYGYTF. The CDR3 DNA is TGTGCCAGCAGTCCCTTGCCAGGGATGGTGTCGTACGGCTACACCTTC.

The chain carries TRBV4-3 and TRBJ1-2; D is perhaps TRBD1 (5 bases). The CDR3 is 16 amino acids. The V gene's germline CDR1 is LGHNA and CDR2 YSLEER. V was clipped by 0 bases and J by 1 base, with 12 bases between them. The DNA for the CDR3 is TGCGCCAGCAGCCAAGAGGTCCCAGGGAATAACTATGGCTACACCTTC. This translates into CASSQEVPGNNYGYTF.

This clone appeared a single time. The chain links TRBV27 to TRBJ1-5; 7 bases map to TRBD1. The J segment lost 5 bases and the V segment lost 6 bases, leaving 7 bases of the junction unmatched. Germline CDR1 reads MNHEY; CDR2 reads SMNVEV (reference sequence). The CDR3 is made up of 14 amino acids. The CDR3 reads CASRLGQYHQPQHF. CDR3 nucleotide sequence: TGTGCCAGCAGATTGGGACAGTACCATCAGCCCCAGCATTTT.

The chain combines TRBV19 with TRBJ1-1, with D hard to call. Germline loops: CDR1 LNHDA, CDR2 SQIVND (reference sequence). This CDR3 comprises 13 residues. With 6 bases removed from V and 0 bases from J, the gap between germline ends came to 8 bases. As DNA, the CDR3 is TGTGCCAGTAGACAGAACGTGAACACTGAAGCTTTCTTT. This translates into CASRQNVNTEAFF.

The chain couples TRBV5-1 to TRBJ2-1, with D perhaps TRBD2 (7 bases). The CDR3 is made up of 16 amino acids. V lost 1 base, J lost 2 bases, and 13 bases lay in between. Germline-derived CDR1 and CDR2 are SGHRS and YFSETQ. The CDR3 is CASSLRGGATYNEQFF. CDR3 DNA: TGCGCCAGCAGCTTGCGTGGGGGGGCTACCTACAATGAGCAGTTCTTC.

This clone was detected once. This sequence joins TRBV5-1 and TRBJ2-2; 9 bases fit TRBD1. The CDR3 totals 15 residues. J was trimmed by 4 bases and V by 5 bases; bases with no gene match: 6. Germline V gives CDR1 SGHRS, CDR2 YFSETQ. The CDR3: CASSNRGRSTGELFF. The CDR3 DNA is TGCGCCAGCAGTAACAGGGGGCGTAGCACCGGGGAGCTGTTTTTT.

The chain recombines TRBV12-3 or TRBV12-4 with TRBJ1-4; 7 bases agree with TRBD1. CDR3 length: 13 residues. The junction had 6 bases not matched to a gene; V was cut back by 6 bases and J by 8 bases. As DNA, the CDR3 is TGTGCCAGCAGGGTAGGGACAGCCGAAAAACTGTTTTTT. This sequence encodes CASRVGTAEKLFF.

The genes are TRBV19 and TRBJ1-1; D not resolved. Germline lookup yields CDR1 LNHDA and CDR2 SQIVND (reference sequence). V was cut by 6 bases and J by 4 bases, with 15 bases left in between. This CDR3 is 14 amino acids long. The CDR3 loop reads CASSPTGGRTEAFF. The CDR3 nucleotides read TGTGCCAGTAGCCCTACGGGAGGACGCACTGAAGCTTTCTTT.

In nucleotides, the CDR3 is TGTGCCAGCAGTTACGACGGAGGGGCGGGTGAGCAGTACTTC. This codes for CASSYDGGAGEQYF. This sequence joins TRBV6-5 and TRBJ2-7, with a tentative D call TRBD2 (6 bases). The CDR3 totals 14 residues. CDR1 and CDR2 from the germline V gene are MNHEY and SVGAGI. V was clipped by 2 bases and J by 7 bases, with 15 bases between them.

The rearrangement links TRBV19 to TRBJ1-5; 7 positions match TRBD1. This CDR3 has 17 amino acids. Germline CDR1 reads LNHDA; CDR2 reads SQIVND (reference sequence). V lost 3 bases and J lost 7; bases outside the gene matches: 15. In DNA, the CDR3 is TGTGCCAGTAGTATTCGAGACAGGGCGAGAAGCGGACAGCCCCAGCATTTT. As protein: CASSIRDRARSGQPQHF.

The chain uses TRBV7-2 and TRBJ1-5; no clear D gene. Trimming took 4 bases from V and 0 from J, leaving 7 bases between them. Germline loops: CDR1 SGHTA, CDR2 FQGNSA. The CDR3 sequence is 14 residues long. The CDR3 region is CASSSGYSNQPQHF. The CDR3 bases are TGTGCCAGCAGCTCGGGGTATAGCAATCAGCCCCAGCATTTT.

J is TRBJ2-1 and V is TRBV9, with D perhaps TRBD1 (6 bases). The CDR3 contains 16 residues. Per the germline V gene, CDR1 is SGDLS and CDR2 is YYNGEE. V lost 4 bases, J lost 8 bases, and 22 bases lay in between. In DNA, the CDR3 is TGTGCCAGCAGCACATCCCCCCAACAGGGATGGGATGAGCAGTTCTTC. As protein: CASSTSPQQGWDEQFF.

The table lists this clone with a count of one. The CDR3 sequence is CAISERSSYNSPLHF. In nucleotides, the CDR3 is TGTGCCATCAGTGAACGCAGCTCCTATAATTCACCCCTCCACTTT. The V and J genes are TRBV10-3 and TRBJ1-6, with D unclear. CDR3 length: 15 residues. Germline V gene sequence: CDR1 ENHRY, CDR2 SYGVKD. Trimming took off 3 bases at V and 0 bases at J, with 6 bases between the two ends.

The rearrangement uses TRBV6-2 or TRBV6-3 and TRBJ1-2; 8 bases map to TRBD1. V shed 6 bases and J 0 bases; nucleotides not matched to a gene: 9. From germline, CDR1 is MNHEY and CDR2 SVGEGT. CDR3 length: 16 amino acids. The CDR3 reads CASSPGTGISNYGYTF. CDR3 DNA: TGTGCCAGCAGCCCTGGGACAGGCATTTCTAACTATGGCTACACCTTC.

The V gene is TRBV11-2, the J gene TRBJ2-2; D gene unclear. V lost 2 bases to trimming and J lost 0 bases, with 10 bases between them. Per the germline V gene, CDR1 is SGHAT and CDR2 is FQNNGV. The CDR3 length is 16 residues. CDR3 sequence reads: CASSLSAATNTGELFF. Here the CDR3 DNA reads TGTGCCAGCAGCTTATCCGCGGCCACGAACACCGGGGAGCTGTTTTTT.

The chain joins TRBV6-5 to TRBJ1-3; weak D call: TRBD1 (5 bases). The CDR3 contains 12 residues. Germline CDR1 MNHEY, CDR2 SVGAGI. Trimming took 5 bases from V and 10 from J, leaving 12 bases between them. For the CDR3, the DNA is TGTGCCAGCAGTCTAAACGGGGGAACCATATATTTT. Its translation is CASSLNGGTIYF.